This T cell receptor (beta chain) was sequenced during a study of shared clonotypes between healthy human individuals. Study-wide results and limits: How much donors shared clonotypes was expected to be affected by sequencing depth.

Sequenced by immunoSEQ multiplex PCR; TCRdb stores in-frame clones only, minus some. The table includes 1.5 million to 2.5 million clones, over 85% detected once. There are 12 residues in the CDR3. Germline values: CDR1 WNHNN, CDR2 SYGVQD (reference sequence). V was clipped by 9 bases and J by 3 bases, with 12 bases between them. CD45RO-negative, CCR7-positively selected cells formed the naive CD8 fraction, excluding terminally differentiated effector memory CD45RA+ cells. Of note for this clone: Its antigen remains unidentified.

Specimen: naive CD8+ T cells sorted from blood. The receptor comes from a man younger than 35 in good health. The chain uses TRBV10-1 and TRBJ2-7, with TRBD1 as a possible D gene (5 bases). The CDR3 loop reads CARARQGYEQYF. CDR3 DNA: TGCGCCAGAGCCCGCCAGGGCTACGAGCAGTACTTC.